This T cell receptor (beta chain) is from a study of T cell responses to AZD1222 COVID-19 vaccine. Study-level results: The study reported that nearly half of spike-specific TCRs target unmutated variant regions.

About this clone itself: What it binds is not known.

This CDR3 is 12 amino acids long. V gave up 6 bases and J gave up 3 bases, with 6 bases separating them. The V gene's germline CDR1 is MDHEN and CDR2 SYDVKM. Only in-frame clones appear in the TCRdb table, and some are missing; sequencing was by immunoSEQ multiplex PCR. The table records roughly 120,000 clones, about 82% of them present only once. This clonotype was obtained from an adult who received the AZD1222 COVID-19 vaccine. This chain links TRBV28 with TRBJ2-1; D not certain. Sequencing was performed on peripheral blood, taken 28 days after the second AZD1222 dose. CDR3 in DNA: TGTGCCAGCAGGGGGAACTACAATGAGCAGTTCTTC. Encoded protein: CASRGNYNEQFF.